One and the same sample provided the 21 T cell receptor beta chains below, sequenced in a study of vaccination and CD4 T cells after COVID-19. Oncomine TCR Beta short-read sequencing was applied to DNA from cultured CD4+ T cells. TCRdb itself ran the PCR reads through MiXCR, one entry per CDR3 protein. Among about 14,000 distinct CDR3 sequences listed, around 46% were seen once. The antigens these receptors bind are not known. Treatment noted: approximately 9-day PBMC culture with coronavirus spike peptide pools or control peptides (ViraFEST assay). The sequencing input was cultured CD4+ T cells from blood. Receptors originate from a human donor with COVID-19.

By share, this clonotype counts as medium-sized (0.01 to 0.1%). The chain is built from TRBV2 and TRBJ2-2; D unclear. Trimming removed 2 bases from V and 4 bases from J, with 8 bases in between. Germline V CDR1 and CDR2: SNHLY, FYNNEI. The CDR3 length is 14 residues. The CDR3 is CASSEIRGTGELFF. For the CDR3, the DNA is TGTGCCAGCAGTGAAATCCGCGGCACCGGGGAGCTGTTTTTT.

This chain joins TRBV11-1 and TRBJ1-5, with a possible D match to TRBD1 (5 bases). Germline V gives CDR1 SGHAT, CDR2 FQDESV (reference sequence). V lost 3 bases to trimming and J lost 9 bases, with 24 bases between them. This CDR3 is built from 17 residues. The CDR3 loop is CASSLAPAGGGSRPQHF. CDR3 sequence (DNA): TGTGCCAGCAGCTTGGCCCCGGCAGGCGGGGGGTCTAGGCCCCAGCATTTT.

This clonotype showed up just a few times. The J gene is TRBJ1-5, the V gene TRBV7-2; D possibly corresponds to TRBD1 (5 bases). The CDR3 length is 15 residues. V was cut by 2 bases and J by 2 bases, with 10 bases left in between. Germline CDR1 is SGHTA and CDR2 is FQGNSA. The CDR3 loop reads CASSLTARGNQPQHF. CDR3 coding DNA: TGTGCCAGCAGCTTAACGGCCAGGGGCAATCAGCCCCAGCATTTT.

This clonotype was counted a few times. The rearrangement links TRBV6-1 to TRBJ2-7, with D perhaps matching TRBD1 (6 bases). V dropped 5 bases and J dropped 8 bases, with 16 bases sitting between them. This CDR3 has 13 residues. Germline V CDR1 and CDR2: MNHNS, SASEGT. CDR3 amino acids: CASSPVAGEKQYF. The CDR3, as DNA: TGTGCCAGCAGTCCGGTAGCAGGGGAGAAGCAGTACTTC.

The chain is built from TRBV5-8 and TRBJ1-1; the D is unclear. The V end lost 6 bases, the J end lost 1 base, and 16 bases lay between the germline ends. Germline V gene data show CDR1 as SGHTS and CDR2 as YDEGEE. This CDR3 is 15 amino acids long. This CDR3 reads CASTPYLSGNTEAFF. In nucleotides, the CDR3 is TGTGCCAGCACCCCTTATTTATCGGGGAACACTGAAGCTTTCTTT. Variable domain in full (rest from reference TRBV5-8 and TRBJ1-1): EAGVTQSPTHLIKTRGQQATLRCSPISGHTSVYWYQQALGLGLQFLLWYDEGEERNRGNFPPRFSGRQFPNYSSELNVNALELEDSALYLCASTPYLSGNTEAFFGQGTRLTVV.

The chain has TRBV30 and TRBJ1-2, with unresolved D. The V and J ends lost 4 bases and 1 base respectively, with 10 bases between them. The CDR3 is 13 amino acids. Germline assignment: CDR1 GTSNPN and CDR2 SVGIG (reference sequence). This CDR3 reads CAWKVPDNYGYTF. The CDR3 DNA reads TGTGCCTGGAAAGTCCCAGATAACTATGGCTACACCTTC. The full variable domain, completed using reference TRBV30 and TRBJ1-2, is SQTIHQWPATLVQPVGSPLSLECTVEGTSNPNLYWYRQAAGRGLQLLFYSVGIGQISSEVPQNLSASRPQDRQFILSSKKLLLSDSGFYLCAWKVPDNYGYTFGSGTRLTVV.

This clonotype was seen only a few times. V and J are TRBV20-1 and TRBJ1-5, with D possibly TRBD1 on 6 matching bases. The V end lost 3 bases, the J end lost 3 bases, and 12 bases lay between the germline ends. Germline V gene data show CDR1 as DFQATT and CDR2 as SNEGSKA (reference sequence). This CDR3 has 14 amino acids. The CDR3 loop is CSASSDSFNQPQHF. Here the CDR3 DNA reads TGCAGTGCTAGTTCGGACAGCTTCAATCAGCCCCAGCATTTT.

V usage is TRBV19 and J usage is TRBJ1-1; D is unresolved. Per the germline V gene, CDR1 is LNHDA and CDR2 is SQIVND (reference sequence). Trimming cost V 3 bases and J 1 base, with 6 bases left between them. CDR3 size: 13 residues. The CDR3 sequence: CASSISQNTEAFF. The CDR3 region has the DNA TGTGCCAGTAGTATCAGTCAGAACACTGAAGCTTTCTTT.

The chain joins TRBV30 to TRBJ2-7, with TRBD2 as a possible D gene (5 bases). Germline V lookup: CDR1 GTSNPN, CDR2 SVGIG (reference sequence). The ends were cut back, 2 bases at V and 7 bases at J, with 9 bases in the middle. The CDR3 is 11 amino acids. The CDR3 DNA sequence: TGTGCCTGGAGTCGTACGGGGGAGCAGTACTTC. This translates into CAWSRTGEQYF.

This clonotype was seen only a few times. The chain recombines TRBV6-1 with TRBJ2-2; 8 bases align to TRBD1. This CDR3 region has 15 residues. CDR1 is MNHNS and CDR2 is SASEGT in the germline V gene. The ends lost 6 bases at V and 5 bases at J; junction bases unmatched: 8. CDR3 coding DNA: TGTGCCAGCAGCTTGACAGGGGCCCCGACCGGGGAGCTGTTTTTT. Translation: CASSLTGAPTGELFF.

The V call is TRBV4-1, the J call TRBJ1-2; D is possibly TRBD1 (6 bases). Germline V CDR1 and CDR2: MGHRA, YSYEKL. This CDR3 spans 17 amino acids. V was cut by 0 bases and J by 3 bases, with 17 bases left in between. CDR3 sequence reads: CASSQEGAQGIYYGYTF. CDR3 nucleotides: TGCGCCAGCAGCCAAGAGGGAGCCCAGGGGATCTACTATGGCTACACCTTC.

This clonotype was counted a few times. The chain couples TRBV6-1 to TRBJ1-6, with D tentatively TRBD1 (6 bases). This CDR3 contains 14 residues. Germline lookup yields CDR1 MNHNS and CDR2 SASEGT. Trimming stripped 6 bases from V and 7 bases from J, with 13 bases between. The CDR3 region has the DNA TGTGCCAGCAGCGGGGGCCTAGGGAATTCACCCCTCCACTTT. This translates into CASSGGLGNSPLHF.

This clonotype has more than one count but fewer than ten. The V call is TRBV10-3, the J call TRBJ2-3; 7 nucleotides agree with TRBD2. With 3 bases clipped from V and 2 bases from J, the junction kept 5 bases outside the gene matches. Germline-derived CDR1 and CDR2 are ENHRY and SYGVKD. CDR3 size: 15 residues. CDR3 in amino acids: CAISEAGGNTDTQYF. The CDR3 DNA is TGTGCCATCAGTGAAGCCGGGGGGAACACAGATACGCAGTATTTT.

The CDR3 protein is CASSRDGGQGEGYTF. CDR3 nucleotide sequence: TGTGCCAGCAGCCGGGATGGAGGACAGGGGGAAGGCTACACCTTC. The gene calls are TRBV4-2 and TRBJ1-2; 10 nucleotides match TRBD1. This CDR3 spans 15 amino acids. Germline V CDR1 and CDR2: LGHNA, YNFKEQ. The J segment lost 8 bases and the V segment lost 4 bases, leaving 10 bases of the junction unmatched.

V is TRBV19 and J is TRBJ2-7; 8 bases are shared with TRBD1. The germline gives CDR1 LNHDA, CDR2 SQIVND (reference sequence). Trimming took 5 bases from V and 2 from J; bases not matched to a gene: 14. The CDR3 contains 17 residues. The CDR3 region has the DNA TGTGCCAGTAGTCCGAGCGTCCGGGACAGGTCCCCCTACGAGCAGTACTTC. This translates into CASSPSVRDRSPYEQYF.

The rearrangement links TRBV10-2 to TRBJ2-2, with 11 nucleotides matching TRBD2. Germline values: CDR1 WSHSY, CDR2 SAAADI. The CDR3 has 16 residues. V lost 3 bases and J lost 6; bases outside the gene matches: 6. The CDR3 loop is CASSDLATSGAGELFF. The CDR3 DNA reads as TGCGCCAGCAGTGATTTAGCGACTAGCGGGGCCGGGGAGCTGTTTTTT.

For this clonotype: The junction and the germline gene differ at one end; a read error may be behind it. Written as DNA, the CDR3 is TGTGCCAGCAGCTTGAATCTTTGGACAGGGGATTCACCCCTCCACTTT. This codes for CASSLNLWTGDSPLHF. This rearrangement joins TRBV5-3 to TRBJ1-6; 9 bases are shared with TRBD1. TRBV5-3 is classed as an ORF, of uncertain function. CDR3 size: 16 residues.

This clonotype was counted between two and nine times. The chain is built from TRBV20-1 and TRBJ1-1; D not certain. The CDR3 sequence is 13 residues long. V dropped 6 bases and J dropped 4 bases, with 15 bases sitting between them. Looked up from germline, CDR1 is DFQATT and CDR2 is SNEGSKA (reference sequence). The CDR3 sequence is CSAHQRRSTEAFF. DNA of the CDR3: TGCAGTGCCCACCAACGAAGGTCCACTGAAGCTTTCTTT.

This rearrangement joins TRBV7-8 to TRBJ2-7, with 8 bases aligning to TRBD2. The length of the CDR3 is 16 residues. CDR1 and CDR2 (germline): SGHVS, FQNEAQ. Losses at the gene ends were 4 bases for V and 5 bases for J; bases not matched to a gene: 13. The CDR3 nucleotides are TGTGCCAGCAGCTCCCTCGGGAGGGGAGCGAACGACGAGCAGTACTTC. The encoded protein is CASSSLGRGANDEQYF.

CDR3 DNA sequence: TGTGCCAGCAAGCAGACTAGCGGGGGGAACAATGAGCAGTTCTTC. It yields the protein CASKQTSGGNNEQFF. The chain recombines TRBV12-3 or TRBV12-4 with TRBJ2-1; TRBD2 aligns across 13 bases. This CDR3 is built from 15 residues. The J segment lost 5 bases and the V segment lost 7 bases, leaving 5 bases of the junction unmatched.

V gene TRBV5-1 combines with J gene TRBJ2-5; D is ambiguous. V was clipped by 0 bases and J by 0 bases, with 12 bases between them. CDR1 and CDR2 from the germline V gene are SGHRS and YFSETQ. The CDR3 has 16 amino acids. CDR3 sequence reads: CASSLGFSGYQETQYF. As DNA, the CDR3 is TGCGCCAGCAGCTTGGGGTTTTCGGGTTACCAAGAGACCCAGTACTTC.